The 9 T cell receptor beta chains given below trace back to one sample, sequenced in a study of cytomegalovirus exposure and HLA in healthy donors. The PCR made use of 60 Vbeta and 13 Jbeta primers. Method: immunoSEQ multiplex PCR; TCRdb's copy keeps in-frame clones and lacks some. The sample has approximately 150,000 clones; approximately 88% are singletons. Sequenced material: PBMCs. The origin of the receptors is a man aged 25 to 40 in good health and CMV-seronegative.

V is TRBV6-9 and J is TRBJ2-1, with TRBD1 as a possible D gene (6 bases). The germline CDR1 and CDR2 sequences are MNHGY and SVAAGI. There are 13 residues in the CDR3. The V end lost 2 bases, the J end lost 7 bases, and 9 bases lay between the germline ends. The CDR3 DNA follows: TGTGCCAGCAGTTATCCCAGGGGAAATGAGCAGTTCTTC. This translates into CASSYPRGNEQFF.

This sequence joins TRBV18 and TRBJ1-1; no firm D call. Germline assignment: CDR1 KGHSH and CDR2 LQKENI. The CDR3 consists of 13 residues. Trimming cost V 6 bases and J 4 bases, with 12 bases left between them. In nucleotides, the CDR3 is TGTGCCAGCTCCCCGCTGCGGAGCACTGAAGCTTTCTTT. It yields the protein CASSPLRSTEAFF.

V and J are TRBV7-9 and TRBJ1-4; 11 bases match TRBD1. Germline CDR1 and CDR2: SEHNR and FQNEAQ (reference sequence). The CDR3 totals 16 residues. V lost 5 bases, J lost 2 bases, and 4 bases stayed unmatched. The CDR3 nucleotides read TGTGCCAGCAGCAGCGGACAGGGGGCTACTAATGAAAAACTGTTTTTT. Amino acid sequence: CASSSGQGATNEKLFF.

The V gene is TRBV5-1, the J gene TRBJ2-7, with D perhaps matching TRBD1 (5 bases). Deletions cut 1 base from V and 7 bases from J, with 12 bases between. CDR1 and CDR2 from the germline V gene are SGHRS and YFSETQ. The CDR3 totals 13 residues. CDR3 residues: CASSLMTDQEQYF. The CDR3 DNA is TGCGCCAGCAGCTTGATGACAGATCAGGAGCAGTACTTC.

With regard to this clone: Germline and junction disagree at one end, which may indicate a read error. J is TRBJ2-1 and V is TRBV6-5; 7 nucleotides match TRBD2. Germline CDR1 reads MNHEY; CDR2 reads SVGAGI. The CDR3 consists of 15 residues. As DNA, the CDR3 is TGTGCCGGCAGTTATTTGTGGGAGGGCCGTGATGAGCAGTTCTTC. It codes for CAGSYLWEGRDEQFF.

This clone was detected once. The chain joins TRBV5-4 to TRBJ2-1, with 9 bases that match TRBD1. V lost 1 base, J lost 7 bases, and 6 bases stayed unmatched. Germline assignment: CDR1 SGHNT and CDR2 YYREEE (reference sequence). CDR3 length equals 15 residues. The CDR3 loop is CASSLRDREGNEQFF. The CDR3 DNA reads as TGTGCCAGCAGCTTGAGGGACAGGGAAGGGAATGAGCAGTTCTTC.

This rearrangement joins TRBV7-2 to TRBJ1-1; D might be TRBD1 (6 bases). V lost 4 bases and J lost 1, with 13 bases in between. The CDR3 loop spans 15 amino acids. Germline CDR1 and CDR2: SGHTA and FQGNSA. The CDR3 DNA reads TGTGCCAGCAGCTCGTCCAGGGGCCCGAACACTGAAGCTTTCTTT. It encodes CASSSSRGPNTEAFF.

This clone has a handful of counts. This chain joins TRBV7-8 and TRBJ1-2, with unresolved D. V lost 5 bases and J 8 bases, leaving 18 bases between the germline ends. The CDR3 sequence is 14 residues long. In germline, CDR1 is SGHVS, CDR2 FQNEAQ. DNA of the CDR3: TGTGCCAGCAGCCCAATGGGTTATACGGAGGGCTACACCTTC. Its protein product is CASSPMGYTEGYTF.

This clone was seen more than once but under ten times. The CDR3 region is CASSRRQEATEAFF. For the CDR3, the DNA is TGTGCCAGCAGCCGAAGACAGGAGGCCACTGAAGCTTTCTTT. The chain has TRBV7-8 and TRBJ1-1; a weak D match, TRBD1 (6 bases). Looked up from germline, CDR1 is SGHVS and CDR2 is FQNEAQ. V lost 5 bases, J lost 4 bases, and 14 bases lay in between. There are 14 residues in the CDR3. Drawing the rest from reference TRBV7-8 and TRBJ1-1, the complete variable domain is GAGVSQSPRYKVAKRGQDVALRCDPISGHVSLFWYQQALGQGPEFLTYFQNEAQLDKSGLPSDRFFAERPEGSVSTLKIQRTQQEDSAVYLCASSRRQEATEAFFGQGTRLTVV.